The rows below give T cell receptor beta chains drawn from one sample of a study of identifying expanded T cells in peripheral blood. The data were produced by immunoSEQ multiplex PCR, yet TCRdb's version contains in-frame clones alone and is incomplete. Among approximately 130,000 clones listed, 80% to 90% were seen once. Source material: blood. Every receptor here comes from a person aged 18-70 years in good health. CDR3s include the opening cysteine and the closing phenylalanine or tryptophan. A D gene is named only where the DNA matches it firmly. Part of the rows lack a size; the others show once, few, many or a class for expanded clones.

d_call: -; v_call: TRBV10-3; clone_size: -; j_call: TRBJ1-2; cdr3_nt: TGTGCCATCAGTGAGTCATCGGTTGTAGAAGCTAACTATGGCTACACCTTC; cdr3_aa: CAISESSVVEANYGYTF
d_call: -; v_call: TRBV7-2; clone_size: -; j_call: TRBJ1-5; cdr3_nt: TGTGCCAGCAGCTTAGATATGTGGGTTTCGAGCAATCAGCCCCAGCATTTT; cdr3_aa: CASSLDMWVSSNQPQHF
d_call: -; v_call: TRBV14; clone_size: -; j_call: TRBJ1-1; cdr3_nt: TGTGCCAGCAGCCATCAGGGGACACGGAACACTGAAGCTTTCTTT; cdr3_aa: CASSHQGTRNTEAFF
d_call: -; v_call: TRBV7-3; clone_size: -; j_call: TRBJ2-5; cdr3_nt: TGTGCCAGCAGCTTATTTGGTCTCCAAGAGACCCAGTACTTC; cdr3_aa: CASSLFGLQETQYF
d_call: -; v_call: TRBV4-3; clone_size: once; j_call: TRBJ2-3; cdr3_nt: TGCGCCAGCAGCCGCGGTTGGAGGGACCCTGCCACAGATACGCAGTATTTT; cdr3_aa: CASSRGWRDPATDTQYF
d_call: -; v_call: TRBV25-1; clone_size: -; j_call: TRBJ2-5; cdr3_nt: TGTGCCAGCAGTGACGTTGGCTATCGAGAGACCCAGTACTTC; cdr3_aa: CASSDVGYRETQYF
d_call: TRBD1; v_call: TRBV6-5; clone_size: -; j_call: TRBJ2-2; cdr3_nt: TGTGCCAGCAGTTACACAGGGGGCGCTTACACCGGGGAGCTGTTTTTT; cdr3_aa: CASSYTGGAYTGELFF
d_call: -; v_call: TRBV5-6; clone_size: -; j_call: TRBJ2-3; cdr3_nt: TGTGCCAGCAGCTCGTACATGTTGTTCACAGATACGCAGTATTTT; cdr3_aa: CASSSYMLFTDTQYF
d_call: TRBD1; v_call: TRBV28; clone_size: few; j_call: TRBJ1-2; cdr3_nt: TGTGCCAGCAGTTCTCCGGGACAGGGGGCGAACGGCTACACCTTC; cdr3_aa: CASSSPGQGANGYTF
d_call: TRBD1; v_call: TRBV2; clone_size: -; j_call: TRBJ2-7; cdr3_nt: TGTGCCAGCAGTCCAGGGGGACAGCAAAACGAGCAGTACTTC; cdr3_aa: CASSPGGQQNEQYF
d_call: TRBD1; v_call: TRBV7-8; clone_size: -; j_call: TRBJ2-7; cdr3_nt: TGTGCCAGCAGCGTTGACAGGGTCTCTTACGAGCAGTACTTC; cdr3_aa: CASSVDRVSYEQYF
d_call: TRBD1; v_call: TRBV7-2; clone_size: -; j_call: TRBJ2-1; cdr3_nt: TGTGCCAGCAGCCGAGGGGGCCACAACAATGAGCAGTTCTTC; cdr3_aa: CASSRGGHNNEQFF
d_call: -; v_call: TRBV28; clone_size: -; j_call: TRBJ1-2; cdr3_nt: TGTGCCAGCAAGGAGTCAGACTATGGCTACACCTTC; cdr3_aa: CASKESDYGYTF
d_call: TRBD1; v_call: TRBV13; clone_size: -; j_call: TRBJ1-4; cdr3_nt: TGTGCCAGCAGCTTACATCACAGGGGAGAAAAACTGTTTTTT; cdr3_aa: CASSLHHRGEKLFF
d_call: -; v_call: TRBV5-1; clone_size: -; j_call: TRBJ1-6; cdr3_nt: TGCGCCAGCAGCCTGGACAGAATTAATTCACCCCTCCACTTT; cdr3_aa: CASSLDRINSPLHF
d_call: -; v_call: TRBV18; clone_size: -; j_call: TRBJ2-3; cdr3_nt: TGTGCCAGCTCCCCACAGGATCCCACAGATACGCAGTATTTT; cdr3_aa: CASSPQDPTDTQYF
d_call: TRBD2; v_call: TRBV30; clone_size: -; j_call: TRBJ2-2; cdr3_nt: TGTGCCTGGAGTCTTGGACTAGAGGGCGGGGAGCTGTTTTTT; cdr3_aa: CAWSLGLEGGELFF
d_call: TRBD1; v_call: TRBV5-4; clone_size: -; j_call: TRBJ1-1; cdr3_nt: TGTGCCAGCAGCTTGAGTTCGAGGGGGCCTAACACTGAAGCTTTCTTT; cdr3_aa: CASSLSSRGPNTEAFF
d_call: -; v_call: TRBV2; clone_size: -; j_call: TRBJ2-1; cdr3_nt: TGTGCCAGCCGTCGTGAGGCTAATCGCAATGAGCAGTTCTTC; cdr3_aa: CASRREANRNEQFF
d_call: -; v_call: TRBV9; clone_size: -; j_call: TRBJ2-2; cdr3_nt: TGTGCCAGCAGCGTAACCACAGAGGACCTGTTTTTT; cdr3_aa: CASSVTTEDLFF
d_call: -; v_call: TRBV4-3; clone_size: -; j_call: TRBJ1-1; cdr3_nt: TGCGCCAGCAGCCTTGATCGGACAGCAAGCTTGTTT; cdr3_aa: CASSLDRTASLF
d_call: -; v_call: TRBV20-1; clone_size: -; j_call: TRBJ2-1; cdr3_nt: TGCAGTGCTAGGGGAGAAAATGAGCAGTTCTTC; cdr3_aa: CSARGENEQFF
d_call: TRBD1; v_call: TRBV28; clone_size: -; j_call: TRBJ2-2; cdr3_nt: TGTGCCGTCCTACAGGGGGTAAGAGGCACCGGGGAGCTGTTTTTT; cdr3_aa: CAVLQGVRGTGELFF
d_call: -; v_call: TRBV14; clone_size: -; j_call: TRBJ2-6; cdr3_nt: TGTGCCAGCAGCCAAGTACAAGGGCCTGGCTCTGGGGCCAACGTCCTGACTTTC; cdr3_aa: CASSQVQGPGSGANVLTF
d_call: TRBD2; v_call: TRBV7-2; clone_size: -; j_call: TRBJ2-3; cdr3_nt: TGTGCCAGCAGCTTATGGGCGGGGGTAGATACGCAGTATTTT; cdr3_aa: CASSLWAGVDTQYF
d_call: -; v_call: TRBV7-3; clone_size: -; j_call: TRBJ2-1; cdr3_nt: TGTGCCAGCAGCTTAAGAGGGGTTTCGAATGAGCAGTTCTTC; cdr3_aa: CASSLRGVSNEQFF
d_call: -; v_call: TRBV5-1; clone_size: once; j_call: TRBJ2-3; cdr3_nt: TGCGCCAGCAGCTTGAAACAGGGTAGCACAGATACGCAGTATTTT; cdr3_aa: CASSLKQGSTDTQYF
d_call: -; v_call: TRBV19; clone_size: -; j_call: TRBJ1-1; cdr3_nt: TGTGCCAGTAAATCGGCCCACACGGCCCTCGGGGGCCCTGAAGCTTTCTTT; cdr3_aa: CASKSAHTALGGPEAFF
d_call: -; v_call: TRBV6-1; clone_size: -; j_call: TRBJ2-7; cdr3_nt: TGTGCCAGCACCGAGGCCCATCCGAAATACGAGCAGTACTTC; cdr3_aa: CASTEAHPKYEQYF
d_call: TRBD1; v_call: TRBV28; clone_size: -; j_call: TRBJ2-7; cdr3_nt: TGTGCCAGCAGCGACGGGACAGGCGGGGAGCAGTACTTC; cdr3_aa: CASSDGTGGEQYF
d_call: -; v_call: TRBV19; clone_size: -; j_call: TRBJ2-3; cdr3_nt: TGTGCCAGTAGTGCCCTCAGGGGCGGCACAGATACGCAGTATTTT; cdr3_aa: CASSALRGGTDTQYF
d_call: -; v_call: TRBV9; clone_size: -; j_call: TRBJ2-7; cdr3_nt: TGTGCCAGCGGGTCGCCGGGAGAGCAGTACTTC; cdr3_aa: CASGSPGEQYF
d_call: -; v_call: TRBV30; clone_size: -; j_call: TRBJ2-3; cdr3_nt: TGTGCCTGGAAATCAAGGGGGGGGGCTAGCACAGATACGCAGTATTTT; cdr3_aa: CAWKSRGGASTDTQYF
d_call: -; v_call: TRBV6-6; clone_size: -; j_call: TRBJ1-1; cdr3_nt: TGTGCCAGCAGTTATCTAGGGGGGAGTGAAGCTTTCTTT; cdr3_aa: CASSYLGGSEAFF
d_call: TRBD1; v_call: TRBV6-6; clone_size: -; j_call: TRBJ2-7; cdr3_nt: TGTGCCAGCAGCAGAGGGACAGCTTACGAGCAGTACTTC; cdr3_aa: CASSRGTAYEQYF
d_call: -; v_call: TRBV7-3; clone_size: -; j_call: TRBJ2-3; cdr3_nt: TGTGCCAGCAGCACCTTATCGGGGACAGATACGCAGTATTTT; cdr3_aa: CASSTLSGTDTQYF
d_call: TRBD1; v_call: TRBV5-5; clone_size: once; j_call: TRBJ1-5; cdr3_nt: TGTGCCAGCAGCTGGACAGGGGGCCCTCAGCCCCAGCATTTT; cdr3_aa: CASSWTGGPQPQHF
d_call: TRBD1; v_call: TRBV29-1; clone_size: once; j_call: TRBJ1-1; cdr3_nt: TGCAGCGTTGTAAGGGACAGAGCCACTGAAGCTTTCTTT; cdr3_aa: CSVVRDRATEAFF
d_call: -; v_call: TRBV7-2; clone_size: once; j_call: TRBJ2-5; cdr3_nt: TGTGCCAGCAGCTTAGTGGGACCCTCCCAAGAGACCCAGTACTTC; cdr3_aa: CASSLVGPSQETQYF
d_call: TRBD1; v_call: TRBV2; clone_size: -; j_call: TRBJ1-1; cdr3_nt: TGTGCCAGCAGGATTGACAGGGGGGGGAAAGCTTTCTTT; cdr3_aa: CASRIDRGGKAFF
d_call: -; v_call: TRBV18; clone_size: -; j_call: TRBJ1-3; cdr3_nt: TGTGCCAGCTCACCCCCAGTTACAGACACCATATATTTT; cdr3_aa: CASSPPVTDTIYF
d_call: TRBD2; v_call: TRBV7-6; clone_size: -; j_call: TRBJ2-3; cdr3_nt: TGTGCCAGCAGCGTTACTAGCGGGGCAACAGATACGCAGTATTTT; cdr3_aa: CASSVTSGATDTQYF
d_call: TRBD2; v_call: TRBV7-7; clone_size: -; j_call: TRBJ2-5; cdr3_nt: TGTGCCAGCAGCGCATCGAGCGGGAGGGCTGTGACCCAGTACTTC; cdr3_aa: CASSASSGRAVTQYF